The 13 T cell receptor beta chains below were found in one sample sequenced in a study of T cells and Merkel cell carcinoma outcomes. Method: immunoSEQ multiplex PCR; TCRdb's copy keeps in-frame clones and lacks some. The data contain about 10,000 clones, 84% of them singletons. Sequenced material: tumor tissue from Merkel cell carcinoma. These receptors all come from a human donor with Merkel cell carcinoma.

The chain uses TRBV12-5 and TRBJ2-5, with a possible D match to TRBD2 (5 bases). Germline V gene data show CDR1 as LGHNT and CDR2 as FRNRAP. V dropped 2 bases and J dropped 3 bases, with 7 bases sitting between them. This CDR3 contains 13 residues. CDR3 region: CASGLTGEETQYF. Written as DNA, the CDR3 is TGTGCTAGTGGTTTGACCGGGGAAGAGACCCAGTACTTC.

The CDR3 loop is CASSLLGDSGNTIYF. The CDR3 DNA sequence: TGTGCCAGCAGCTTGCTGGGGGACTCTGGAAACACCATATATTTT. V and J are TRBV5-4 and TRBJ1-3; maybe TRBD1 (5 bases). CDR1 and CDR2 from the germline V gene are SGHNT and YYREEE (reference sequence). Deletions cut 1 base from V and 0 bases from J, with 8 bases between. The CDR3 extends over 15 amino acids. The full variable domain, its missing parts supplied by reference TRBV5-4 and TRBJ1-3, is ETGVTQSPTHLIKTRGQQVTLRCSSQSGHNTVSWYQQALGQGPQFIFQYYREEENGRGNFPPRFSGLQFPNYSSELNVNALELDDSALYLCASSLLGDSGNTIYFGEGSWLTVV.

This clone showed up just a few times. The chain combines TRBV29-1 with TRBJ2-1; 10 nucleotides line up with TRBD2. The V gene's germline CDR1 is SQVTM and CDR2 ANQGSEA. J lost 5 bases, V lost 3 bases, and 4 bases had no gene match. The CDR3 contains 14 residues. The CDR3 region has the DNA TGCAGCGTTGACGAGCGGGGGGGTAACAATGAGCAGTTCTTC. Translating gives CSVDERGGNNEQFF.

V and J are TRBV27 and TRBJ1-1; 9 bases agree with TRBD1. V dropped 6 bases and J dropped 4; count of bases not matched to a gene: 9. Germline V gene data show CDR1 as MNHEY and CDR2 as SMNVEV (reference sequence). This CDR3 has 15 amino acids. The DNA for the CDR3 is TGTGCCAGCAGCCGGACAGGGGTCGGCATCACTGAAGCTTTCTTT. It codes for CASSRTGVGITEAFF.

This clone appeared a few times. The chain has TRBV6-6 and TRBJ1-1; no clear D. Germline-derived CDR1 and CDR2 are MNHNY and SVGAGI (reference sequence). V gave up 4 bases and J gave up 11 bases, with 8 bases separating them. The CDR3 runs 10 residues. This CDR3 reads CASSSVLAFF. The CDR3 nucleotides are TGTGCCAGCAGTTCAGTGTTGGCTTTCTTT.

The CDR3 nucleotides are TGTGCCAGTAATATCCCGGGATATTCACCCCTCCACTTT. Translating it yields CASNIPGYSPLHF. The V call is TRBV19, the J call TRBJ1-6; D is unresolved. Trimming took 7 bases from V and 8 from J, leaving 12 bases between them. Germline CDR1 reads LNHDA; CDR2 reads SQIVND (reference sequence). The CDR3 runs 13 residues.

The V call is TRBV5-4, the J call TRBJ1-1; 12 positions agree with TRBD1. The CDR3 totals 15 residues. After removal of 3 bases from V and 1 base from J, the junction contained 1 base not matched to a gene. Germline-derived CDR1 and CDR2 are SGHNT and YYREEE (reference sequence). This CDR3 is CASSWGQGANTEAFF. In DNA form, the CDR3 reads TGTGCCAGCAGCTGGGGACAGGGGGCGAACACTGAAGCTTTCTTT.

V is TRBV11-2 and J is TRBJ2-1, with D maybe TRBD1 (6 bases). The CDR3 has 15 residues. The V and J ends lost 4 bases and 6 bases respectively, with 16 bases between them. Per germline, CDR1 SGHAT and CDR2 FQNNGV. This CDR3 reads CASSSLGQYSNEQFF. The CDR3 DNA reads TGTGCCAGCAGCTCTTTAGGACAGTACTCCAATGAGCAGTTCTTC.

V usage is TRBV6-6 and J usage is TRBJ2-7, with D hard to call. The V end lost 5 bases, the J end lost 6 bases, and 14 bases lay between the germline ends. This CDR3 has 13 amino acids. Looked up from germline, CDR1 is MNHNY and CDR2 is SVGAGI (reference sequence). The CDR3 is CASSPAVRSEQYF. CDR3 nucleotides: TGTGCCAGCAGTCCCGCGGTGAGAAGCGAGCAGTACTTC.

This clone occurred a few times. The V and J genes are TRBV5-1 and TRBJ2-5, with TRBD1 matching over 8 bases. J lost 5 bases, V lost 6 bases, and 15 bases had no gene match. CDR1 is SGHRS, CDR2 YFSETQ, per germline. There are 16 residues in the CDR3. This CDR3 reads CASTTLGQGQGETQYF. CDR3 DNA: TGCGCCAGCACGACTCTCGGACAGGGCCAAGGGGAGACCCAGTACTTC. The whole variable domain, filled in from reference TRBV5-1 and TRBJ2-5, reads KAGVTQTPRYLIKTRGQQVTLSCSPISGHRSVSWYQQTPGQGLQFLFEYFSETQRNKGNFPGRFSGRQFSNSRSEMNVSTLELGDSALYLCASTTLGQGQGETQYFGPGTRLLVL.

The CDR3 bases are TGTGCCAGCAGCGTTGACCTTGGGGCCAACGTCCTGACTTTC. It codes for CASSVDLGANVLTF. The chain couples TRBV9 to TRBJ2-6; D is undetermined. V shed 2 bases and J shed 3 bases, with 6 bases lying between them. Germline CDR1 and CDR2: SGDLS and YYNGEE. The length of the CDR3 is 14 residues.

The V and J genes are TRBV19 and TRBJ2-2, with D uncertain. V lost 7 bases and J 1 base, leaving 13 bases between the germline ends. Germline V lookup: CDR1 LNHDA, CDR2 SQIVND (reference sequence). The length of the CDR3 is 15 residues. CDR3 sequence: CASTPRVGNTGELFF. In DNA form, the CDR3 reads TGTGCCAGTACCCCTCGCGTGGGGAACACCGGGGAGCTGTTTTTT.

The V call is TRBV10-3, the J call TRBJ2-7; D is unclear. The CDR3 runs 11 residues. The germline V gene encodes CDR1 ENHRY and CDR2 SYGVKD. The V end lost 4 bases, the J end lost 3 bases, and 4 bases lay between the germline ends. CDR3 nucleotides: TGTGCCATCAGTGGGGGCTACGAGCAGTACTTC. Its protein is CAISGGYEQYF.